The source of this TCR beta chain is a study of human T cells and chemical hapten exposure. As for the study in general: Minor volume differences among pooled libraries chiefly drove per-sample TCR yield variation.

As to this clonotype: Its target is unknown.

Time point in this sample: healthy volunteer bleed at 2 weeks. Whole blood, unfractionated, served as the material for total RNA extraction. The library tagged individual cDNA molecules with unique molecular identifiers. In the original processing: Per-sample TCR counts ranged from roughly 20,000 to 750,000, median roughly 96,000. TCRdb re-called the RACE reads through MiXCR, storing one row per CDR3 protein. These V and J calls originate from TCRdb's pipeline instead of the authors' own analysis. The repertoire includes some 120,000 distinct CDR3 sequences, approximately 9.5% of them detected once, and 1.5% to 2% sits in the top ten. Notes on the study in general: No change in TCRs above 1 in 1000 frequency was produced by DPC sensitization.

The TCR was taken from a male donor in good health. Some clones in this sample may be carry-over from other donors' samples. What was sequenced was whole blood.

In DNA form, the CDR3 reads TGTGCCAGCAGCTTAGTTCGGGGGAATGAAAAACTGTTTTTT. This encodes CASSLVRGNEKLFF. The chain is built from TRBV7-2 and TRBJ1-4; D possibly corresponds to TRBD1 (5 bases). Germline V lookup: CDR1 SGHTA, CDR2 FQGNSA. There are 14 residues in the CDR3. The ends were cut back, 1 base at V and 5 bases at J, with 8 bases in the middle.